This TCR beta chain was documented in a study of T cell responses to AZD1222 COVID-19 vaccine. Points from the study as a whole: Dominant CD4 TCR responses targeted spike regions 160-218 and 743-854.

Profiled with immunoSEQ multiplex PCR; TCRdb holds only in-frame clones, not every one. The data show some 180,000 clones, approximately 92% seen once. To note about this clone: Its antigen is not known.

The CDR3 has 13 amino acids. Looked up from germline, CDR1 is GTSNPN and CDR2 is SVGIG (reference sequence). J was trimmed by 6 bases and V by 8 bases; bases with no gene match: 7. The starting material was peripheral blood, obtained on day 0 of AZD1222 vaccination. V and J are TRBV30 and TRBJ1-6; 7 nucleotides match TRBD1. The sequence came from an adult in good health. In DNA, the CDR3 is TGTGCCAGAAACAGGGGAGGTAATTCACCCCTCCACTTT. It codes for CARNRGGNSPLHF.